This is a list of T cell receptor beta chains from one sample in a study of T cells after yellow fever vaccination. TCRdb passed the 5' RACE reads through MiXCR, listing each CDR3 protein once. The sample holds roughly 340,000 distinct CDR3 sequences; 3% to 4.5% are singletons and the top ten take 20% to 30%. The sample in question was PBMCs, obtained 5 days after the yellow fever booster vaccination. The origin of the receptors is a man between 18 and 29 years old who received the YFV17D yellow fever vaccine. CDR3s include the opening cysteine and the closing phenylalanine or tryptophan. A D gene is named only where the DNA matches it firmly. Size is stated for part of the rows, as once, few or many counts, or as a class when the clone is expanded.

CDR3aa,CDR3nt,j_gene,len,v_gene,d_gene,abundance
CASSRSGGPANTGELFF,TGCGCCAGCAGCCGTAGCGGGGGGCCCGCGAACACCGGGGAGCTGTTTTTT,TRBJ2-2,17,TRBV23-1,TRBD2,NA
CASSFPSPNTGELFF,TGTGCCAGCAGCTTTCCCAGCCCGAACACCGGGGAGCTGTTTTTT,TRBJ2-2,15,TRBV5-5,NA,NA
CASRLGPGQGAEGTQYF,TGTGCCAGCAGGTTGGGTCCGGGACAAGGGGCTGAGGGGACCCAGTACTTC,TRBJ2-5,17,TRBV7-9,NA,NA
CASSYHNAGELFF,TGTGCCAGCAGTTACCATAATGCCGGGGAGCTGTTTTTT,TRBJ2-2,13,TRBV6-5,NA,many
CSASWLDTQYF,TGCAGTGCTAGTTGGTTGGATACGCAGTATTTT,TRBJ2-3,11,TRBV20-1,NA,many
CASSYGGHVTETQYF,TGTGCCAGCAGTTACGGGGGGCACGTCACGGAGACCCAGTACTTC,TRBJ2-5,15,TRBV6-2/TRBV6-3,NA,many
CASSLTSTKNIQYF,TGTGCCAGCAGCTTGACTAGCACCAAAAACATTCAGTACTTC,TRBJ2-4,14,TRBV7-9,TRBD2,few
CASSYFKGDTEAFF,TGTGCCAGCAGTTATTTTAAGGGTGACACTGAAGCTTTCTTT,TRBJ1-1,14,TRBV12-3/TRBV12-4,NA,NA
CSAETGLAWNEQFF,TGCAGTGCAGAGACGGGACTAGCGTGGAATGAGCAGTTCTTC,TRBJ2-1,14,TRBV20-1,TRBD2,many
CSASSGGTYEQYF,TGCAGTGCTAGTAGCGGGGGGACCTACGAGCAGTACTTC,TRBJ2-7,13,TRBV20-1,TRBD2,NA
CASSDHHLNTGELFF,TGTGCCAGCAGTGACCATCACTTGAACACCGGGGAGCTGTTTTTT,TRBJ2-2,15,TRBV6-2/TRBV6-3,NA,many
CASSPEQRRGKTQYF,TGTGCCAGCAGCCCTGAACAAAGGCGGGGGAAGACCCAGTACTTC,TRBJ2-5,15,TRBV7-8,TRBD2,NA
CASSLGAGGTGISGANVLTF,TGTGCCAGCAGCTTGGGCGCGGGGGGGACAGGCATCTCTGGGGCCAACGTCCTGACTTTC,TRBJ2-6,20,TRBV11-2,NA,few
CAISESNSPNYGYTF,TGTGCCATCAGTGAGTCGAACAGCCCTAACTATGGCTACACCTTC,TRBJ1-2,15,TRBV10-3,NA,few
CASSPFGQGGNNYGYTF,TGTGCCAGCTCACCCTTTGGTCAGGGGGGAAATAACTATGGCTACACCTTC,TRBJ1-2,17,TRBV18,TRBD1,few
CASLGQSELDEQFF,TGTGCCAGCCTGGGACAGTCTGAATTGGATGAGCAGTTCTTC,TRBJ2-1,14,TRBV5-6,TRBD1,many
CASTQIPNIRDTQYF,TGTGCCAGCACCCAAATACCCAACATTAGGGATACGCAGTATTTT,TRBJ2-3,15,TRBV5-6,NA,many
CSASLTGVRTDTQYF,TGCAGTGCTAGCCTGACGGGTGTACGCACAGATACGCAGTATTTT,TRBJ2-3,15,TRBV20-1,NA,many
CATSRDVGRRRWGETQYF,TGTGCCACCAGCAGAGACGTGGGACGGAGAAGGTGGGGAGAGACCCAGTACTTC,TRBJ2-5,18,TRBV15,NA,many
CASSPPGGASTDTQYF,TGTGCCAGCAGCCCACCGGGGGGCGCCAGCACAGATACGCAGTATTTT,TRBJ2-3,16,TRBV7-9,NA,NA
CASSLGGRGEKLFF,TGTGCCAGCAGCTTAGGAGGGAGGGGCGAAAAACTGTTTTTT,TRBJ1-4,14,TRBV7-2,NA,few
CASSQLLGGQFF,TGTGCCAGCAGCCAATTGTTGGGTGGGCAGTTCTTC,TRBJ2-1,12,TRBV11-2,NA,many
CASRRAGELFF,TGTGCCAGTCGAAGGGCGGGGGAGCTGTTTTTT,TRBJ2-2,11,TRBV6-2/TRBV6-3,NA,many
CASSLVGTGDYNEQFF,TGTGCCAGCAGCTTAGTGGGGACAGGGGATTACAATGAGCAGTTCTTC,TRBJ2-1,16,TRBV7-9,TRBD1,few
CASGLIAPYEQYF,TGTGCTAGTGGTTTGATTGCCCCCTACGAGCAGTACTTC,TRBJ2-7,13,TRBV12-5,NA,NA
CASSPQGRGKNIQYF,TGTGCCAGCAGCCCACAGGGAAGGGGCAAAAACATTCAGTACTTC,TRBJ2-4,15,TRBV27,NA,many
CASIAGGVRETQYF,TGTGCCAGCATCGCTGGCGGGGTCCGAGAGACCCAGTACTTC,TRBJ2-5,14,TRBV25-1,NA,NA
CASSPKSPGDLSDTQYF,TGCGCCAGCAGCCCCAAGTCGCCAGGGGACCTCTCCGATACGCAGTATTTT,TRBJ2-3,17,TRBV4-3,NA,NA
CASSFAGVSGNTIYF,TGTGCCAGCAGCTTCGCAGGAGTCTCTGGAAACACCATATATTTT,TRBJ1-3,15,TRBV7-2,NA,many
CSARTGGPYYEQYF,TGCAGTGCTAGGACAGGGGGCCCTTACTACGAGCAGTACTTC,TRBJ2-7,14,TRBV20-1,TRBD1,few
CASSFPGRGPEQFF,TGTGCCAGCAGCTTCCCGGGACGGGGCCCTGAGCAGTTCTTC,TRBJ2-1,14,TRBV5-5,NA,NA
CAISGTGSGELFF,TGTGCCATCAGTGGGACAGGGTCCGGGGAGCTGTTTTTT,TRBJ2-2,13,TRBV10-3,TRBD1,few
CSVGRENTEAFF,TGCAGCGTGGGACGGGAGAACACTGAAGCTTTCTTT,TRBJ1-1,12,TRBV29-1,NA,NA
CASSEYYHGNEQFF,TGTGCCAGCAGTGAGTACTATCATGGCAATGAGCAGTTCTTC,TRBJ2-1,14,TRBV6-1,NA,few
CASSGGTGINQPQHF,TGCGCCAGCAGCGGAGGGACAGGGATCAATCAGCCCCAGCATTTT,TRBJ1-5,15,TRBV5-1,TRBD1,many
CSASRSNQPQHF,TGCAGTGCTAGTAGGTCAAATCAGCCCCAGCATTTT,TRBJ1-5,12,TRBV20-1,NA,many
CASSLAGGPHNEQFF,TGTGCCAGCAGCTTAGCGGGGGGGCCACACAATGAGCAGTTCTTC,TRBJ2-1,15,TRBV7-9,NA,few
CASSQASGEWYEQYF,TGTGCCAGCAGCCAAGCTAGCGGGGAGTGGTACGAGCAGTACTTC,TRBJ2-7,15,TRBV14,TRBD2,many
CASTKTSGVTDTQYF,TGTGCCAGCACCAAAACTAGCGGGGTCACAGATACGCAGTATTTT,TRBJ2-3,15,TRBV7-6,TRBD2,few
CACGSSSYNEQFF,TGTGCCTGCGGCAGCAGCTCCTACAATGAGCAGTTCTTC,TRBJ2-1,13,TRBV6-5,NA,NA
CASSTGVVNTEAFF,TGTGCCAGCAGCACAGGGGTGGTGAACACTGAAGCTTTCTTT,TRBJ1-1,14,TRBV27,TRBD1,few
CASSFSGYNEQFF,TGTGCCAGCAGCTTTTCAGGGTACAATGAGCAGTTCTTC,TRBJ2-1,13,TRBV7-3,NA,many
CASLRQGTGELFF,TGTGCCAGCCTCAGACAGGGCACCGGGGAGCTGTTTTTT,TRBJ2-2,13,TRBV27,TRBD1,few
CASETLSGNTIYF,TGTGCCAGCGAGACGCTCTCTGGAAACACCATATATTTT,TRBJ1-3,13,TRBV28,NA,many
CASSLSGVEKLFF,TGTGCCAGCAGTTTATCTGGGGTTGAAAAACTGTTTTTT,TRBJ1-4,13,TRBV12-3/TRBV12-4,NA,NA
CASSLVTGGSTEAFF,TGCGCCAGCAGCTTGGTTACCGGGGGCAGCACTGAAGCTTTCTTT,TRBJ1-1,15,TRBV5-1,NA,few
CASSFLPTGSTGELFF,TGTGCCAGCAGCTTTCTCCCGACAGGGAGCACCGGGGAGCTGTTTTTT,TRBJ2-2,16,TRBV7-9,TRBD1,many
CASSEPRTARNTIYF,TGCGCCAGCAGTGAGCCCAGGACAGCGAGAAACACCATATATTTT,TRBJ1-3,15,TRBV10-2,NA,few
CASSRQVYLEAFF,TGTGCCAGCAGCAGACAGGTCTACCTTGAAGCTTTCTTT,TRBJ1-1,13,TRBV12-3/TRBV12-4,NA,few
CASSPRTGNTEAFF,TGTGCCAGCAGTCCTCGGACTGGGAACACTGAAGCTTTCTTT,TRBJ1-1,14,TRBV7-9,NA,many
CATSDLQGGLNEQFF,TGTGCCACCAGTGATTTGCAGGGGGGGCTCAATGAGCAGTTCTTC,TRBJ2-1,15,TRBV24-1,NA,few
CSARDVGGYGYTF,TGCAGTGCTAGAGACGTAGGGGGGTATGGCTACACCTTC,TRBJ1-2,13,TRBV20-1,NA,many
CASRSSDRASLGEQFF,TGTGCCAGTAGGTCCTCGGACAGGGCCTCCTTGGGTGAGCAGTTCTTC,TRBJ2-1,16,TRBV19,TRBD1,NA
CAWSVASDEQFF,TGTGCCTGGAGTGTCGCTAGCGATGAGCAGTTCTTC,TRBJ2-1,12,TRBV30,NA,few
CASGTRTNQPQHF,TGTGCCAGCGGGACCCGAACGAATCAGCCCCAGCATTTT,TRBJ1-5,13,TRBV12-3/TRBV12-4,NA,many
CAILAGETDEQYF,TGTGCAATACTAGCGGGGGAAACAGACGAGCAGTACTTC,TRBJ2-7,13,TRBV30,TRBD2,few
CASSLVRWNEQFF,TGTGCCAGCAGTTTAGTAAGGTGGAATGAGCAGTTCTTC,TRBJ2-1,13,TRBV12-3/TRBV12-4,NA,NA